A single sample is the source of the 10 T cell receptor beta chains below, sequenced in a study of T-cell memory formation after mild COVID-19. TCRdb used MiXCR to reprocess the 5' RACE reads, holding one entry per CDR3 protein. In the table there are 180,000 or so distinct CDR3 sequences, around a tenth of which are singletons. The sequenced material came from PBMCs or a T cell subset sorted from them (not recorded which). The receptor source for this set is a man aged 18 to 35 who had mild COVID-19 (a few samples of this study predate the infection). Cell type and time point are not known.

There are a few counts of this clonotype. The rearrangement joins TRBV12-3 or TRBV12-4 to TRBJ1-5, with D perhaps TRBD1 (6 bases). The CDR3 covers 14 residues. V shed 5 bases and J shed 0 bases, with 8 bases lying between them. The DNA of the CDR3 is TGTGCCAGCAGTCACAGGGATAGCAATCAGCCCCAGCATTTT. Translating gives CASSHRDSNQPQHF.

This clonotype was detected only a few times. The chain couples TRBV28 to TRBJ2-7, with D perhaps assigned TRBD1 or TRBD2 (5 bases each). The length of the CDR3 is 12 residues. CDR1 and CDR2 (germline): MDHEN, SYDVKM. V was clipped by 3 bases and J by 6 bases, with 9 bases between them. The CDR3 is CASSFIGTEQYF. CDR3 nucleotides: TGTGCCAGCAGTTTCATAGGGACCGAGCAGTACTTC.

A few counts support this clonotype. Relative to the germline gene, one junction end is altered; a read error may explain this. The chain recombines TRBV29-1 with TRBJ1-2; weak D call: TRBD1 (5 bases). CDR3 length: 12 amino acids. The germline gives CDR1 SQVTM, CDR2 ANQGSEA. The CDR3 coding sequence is TGCAGCGTTGAAGATCCCTGGGGCGGGTGGAACTTC. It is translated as CSVEDPWGGWNF.

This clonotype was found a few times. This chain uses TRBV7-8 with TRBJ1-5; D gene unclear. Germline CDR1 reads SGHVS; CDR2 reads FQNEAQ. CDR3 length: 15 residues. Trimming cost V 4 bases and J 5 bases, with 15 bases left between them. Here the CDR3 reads CASSSLWVGYQPQHF. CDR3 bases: TGTGCCAGCAGCTCCCTCTGGGTGGGGTATCAGCCCCAGCATTTT.

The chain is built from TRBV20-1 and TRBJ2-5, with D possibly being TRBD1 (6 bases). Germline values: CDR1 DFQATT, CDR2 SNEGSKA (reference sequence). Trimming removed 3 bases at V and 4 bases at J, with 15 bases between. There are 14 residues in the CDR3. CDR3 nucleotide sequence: TGCAGTGCTAGCCGCGCACAGGGCGTAGAGACCCAGTACTTC. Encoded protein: CSASRAQGVETQYF.

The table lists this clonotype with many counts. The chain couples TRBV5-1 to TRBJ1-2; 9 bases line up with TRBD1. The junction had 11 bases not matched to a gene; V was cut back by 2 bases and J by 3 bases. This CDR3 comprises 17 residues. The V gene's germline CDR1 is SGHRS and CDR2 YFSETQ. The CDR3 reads CASSFLSGTGLHYGYTF. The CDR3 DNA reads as TGCGCCAGCAGCTTCCTCTCCGGGACAGGGCTACACTATGGCTACACCTTC. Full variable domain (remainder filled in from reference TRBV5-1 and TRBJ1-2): KAGVTQTPRYLIKTRGQQVTLSCSPISGHRSVSWYQQTPGQGLQFLFEYFSETQRNKGNFPGRFSGRQFSNSRSEMNVSTLELGDSALYLCASSFLSGTGLHYGYTFGSGTRLTVV.

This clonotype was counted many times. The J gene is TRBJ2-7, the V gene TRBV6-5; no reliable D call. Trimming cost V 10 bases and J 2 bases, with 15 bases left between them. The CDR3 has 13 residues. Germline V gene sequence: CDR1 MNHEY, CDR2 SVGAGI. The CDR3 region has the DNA TGTGCCACTCAGCAACGTTGGCCCTACGAGCAGTACTTC. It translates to CATQQRWPYEQYF.

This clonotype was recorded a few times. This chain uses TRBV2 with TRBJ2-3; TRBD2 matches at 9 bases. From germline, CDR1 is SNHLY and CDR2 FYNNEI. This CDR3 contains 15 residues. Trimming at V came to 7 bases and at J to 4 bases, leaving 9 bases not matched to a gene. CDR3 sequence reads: CASTVAGGPADTQYF. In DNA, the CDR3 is TGTGCCAGCACGGTCGCGGGGGGGCCGGCAGATACGCAGTATTTT.

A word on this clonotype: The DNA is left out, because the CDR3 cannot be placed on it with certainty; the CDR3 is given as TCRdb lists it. The CDR3: CASSRDSFGELFFF. The chain carries TRBV18 and TRBJ2-2; the listed D gene, TRBD1, was not tested against the DNA. CDR1 is KGHSH and CDR2 is LQKENI in the germline V gene. The CDR3 is 14 amino acids in total, end residues counted.

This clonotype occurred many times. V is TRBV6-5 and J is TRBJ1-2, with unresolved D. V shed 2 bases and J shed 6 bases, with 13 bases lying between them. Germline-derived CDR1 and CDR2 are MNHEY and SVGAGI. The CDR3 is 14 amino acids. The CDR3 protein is CASSYTAKQNGYTF. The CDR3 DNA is TGTGCCAGCAGTTACACTGCGAAGCAAAATGGCTACACCTTC.